Presented here are 7 T cell receptor beta chains from one specimen sequenced in a study of shared T cell receptors in the human thymus. Some clones are missing from TCRdb's copy, which holds only in-frame ones; the method was immunoSEQ multiplex PCR. Of more than 550,000 clones in the sample, about 89% were seen once. These data were likewise used in another study, on human thymus T cells.

The sample was thymocytes. The receptors were sampled from a boy under two years old with a congenital heart defect.

The genes are TRBV29-1 and TRBJ1-1; the match to TRBD1 covers 7 bases. V lost 7 bases, J lost 1 base, and 12 bases stayed unmatched. The V gene's germline CDR1 is SQVTM and CDR2 ANQGSEA. The CDR3 has 15 amino acids. In DNA, the CDR3 is TGCAGCGCCCTACGACAGGGAGTCCCGAACACTGAAGCTTTCTTT. Translating gives CSALRQGVPNTEAFF.

In its sample, this clone was seen a few times. This sample also contains other DNA sequences that code for the same CDR3. V and J are TRBV5-1 and TRBJ2-7, with TRBD1 matching 7 bases. The CDR3 runs 13 residues. After removal of 4 bases from V and 5 bases from J, the junction contained 6 bases not matched to a gene. Germline V gene lookup returns CDR1 SGHRS and CDR2 YFSETQ. Here the CDR3 DNA reads TGCGCCAGCAGCCTGACAGGGATCCACGAGCAGTACTTC. Translating it yields CASSLTGIHEQYF.

V usage is TRBV5-1 and J usage is TRBJ2-5, with no clear D. Trimming removed 0 bases at V and 1 base at J, with 4 bases between. CDR1 and CDR2 from the germline V gene are SGHRS and YFSETQ. The CDR3 contains 13 residues. The CDR3 protein is CASSLVAQETQYF. CDR3 nucleotide sequence: TGCGCCAGCAGCTTGGTGGCCCAAGAGACCCAGTACTTC.

The chain links TRBV28 to TRBJ2-3, with D maybe TRBD2 (6 bases). The CDR3 contains 15 residues. V lost 2 bases and J 3 bases, leaving 12 bases between the germline ends. Germline V gene sequence: CDR1 MDHEN, CDR2 SYDVKM. Here the CDR3 DNA reads TGTGCCAGCAGTTTAAGGTGGCTAGCGACAGATACGCAGTATTTT. It translates to CASSLRWLATDTQYF.

The chain is built from TRBV5-1 and TRBJ1-1; D gene ambiguous. The CDR3 is 16 residues long. Per germline, CDR1 SGHRS and CDR2 YFSETQ. The V end was cut by 4 bases, the J end by 3 bases, with 19 bases between. The CDR3 sequence: CASSHRPSPGDTEAFF. In nucleotides, the CDR3 is TGCGCCAGCAGCCACCGCCCCAGTCCTGGTGACACTGAAGCTTTCTTT. Looking up the rest from reference TRBV5-1 and TRBJ1-1 gives the full variable domain: KAGVTQTPRYLIKTRGQQVTLSCSPISGHRSVSWYQQTPGQGLQFLFEYFSETQRNKGNFPGRFSGRQFSNSRSEMNVSTLELGDSALYLCASSHRPSPGDTEAFFGQGTRLTVV.

The genes are TRBV2 and TRBJ2-3; 10 nucleotides agree with TRBD2. The CDR3 loop spans 17 amino acids. V trimming: 6 bases; J trimming: 0 bases; junction bases outside the gene matches: 9. The germline gives CDR1 SNHLY, CDR2 FYNNEI. The CDR3 here is CASRPLSGGESTDTQYF. In DNA, the CDR3 is TGTGCCAGCAGACCACTCAGCGGGGGGGAGAGCACAGATACGCAGTATTTT.

The rearrangement uses TRBV18 and TRBJ2-7; 7 bases are a match to TRBD2. Germline V lookup: CDR1 KGHSH, CDR2 LQKENI. With V trimmed by 2 bases and J by 7 bases, 5 bases remained unmatched. The CDR3 has 13 amino acids. CDR3 region: CASSPGGRREQYF. For the CDR3, the DNA is TGTGCCAGCTCACCAGGCGGGAGAAGGGAGCAGTACTTC.